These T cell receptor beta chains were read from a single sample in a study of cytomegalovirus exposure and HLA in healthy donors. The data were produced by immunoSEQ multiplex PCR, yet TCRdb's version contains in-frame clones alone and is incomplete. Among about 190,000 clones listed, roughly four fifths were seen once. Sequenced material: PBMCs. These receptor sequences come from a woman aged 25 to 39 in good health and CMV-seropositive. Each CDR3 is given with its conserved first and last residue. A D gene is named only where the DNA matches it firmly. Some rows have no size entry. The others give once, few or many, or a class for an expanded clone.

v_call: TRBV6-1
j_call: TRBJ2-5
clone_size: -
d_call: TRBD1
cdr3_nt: TGTGCCAGCAGTGAAGCGGTGGCAGGGGGCTTCTTTGCAGAGACCCAGTACTTC
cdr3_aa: CASSEAVAGGFFAETQYF

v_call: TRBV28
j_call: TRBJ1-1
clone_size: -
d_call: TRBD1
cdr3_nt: TGTGCCAGCAAGACAGGGCCTGAAGCTTTCTTT
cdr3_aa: CASKTGPEAFF

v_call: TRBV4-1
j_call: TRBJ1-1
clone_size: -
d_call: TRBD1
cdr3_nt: TGCGCCAGCAGCCAGGGTCCGGGACAGGGGGCGGGGAACACTGAAGCTTTCTTT
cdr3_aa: CASSQGPGQGAGNTEAFF

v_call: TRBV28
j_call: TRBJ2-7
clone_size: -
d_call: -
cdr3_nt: TGTGCCAGCAGTTCGAGACTAGAGGTGCAGTACTTC
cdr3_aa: CASSSRLEVQYF

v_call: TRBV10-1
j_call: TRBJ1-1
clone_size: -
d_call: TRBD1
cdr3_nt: TGCGCCAGCAAACGGACAGGGGAGACTGAAGCTTTCTTT
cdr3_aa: CASKRTGETEAFF

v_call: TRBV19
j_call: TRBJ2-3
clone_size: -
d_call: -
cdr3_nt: TGTGCCAGTAGTATAGACTCTTCCACAGATACGCAGTATTTT
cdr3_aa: CASSIDSSTDTQYF

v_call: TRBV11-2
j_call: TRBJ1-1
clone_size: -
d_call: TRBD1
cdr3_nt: TGTGCCAGCAGCTCTTGGACAGGGGGTTATCGTGGGGGTGAAGCTTTCTTT
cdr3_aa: CASSSWTGGYRGGEAFF

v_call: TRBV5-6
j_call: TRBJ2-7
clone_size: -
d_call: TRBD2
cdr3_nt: TGTGCCAGCAGCGGTAGCGGGTTATACTACGAGCAGTACTTC
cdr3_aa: CASSGSGLYYEQYF

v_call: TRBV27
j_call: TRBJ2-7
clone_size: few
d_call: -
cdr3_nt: TGTGCCAGCACCCCCCGCGAGCAGTACTTC
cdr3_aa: CASTPREQYF

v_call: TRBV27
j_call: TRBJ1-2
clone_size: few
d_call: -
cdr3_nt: TGTGCCAGCAGTTCCTACAGGGATTCAATAAGGGTCTATGGCTACACCTTC
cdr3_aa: CASSSYRDSIRVYGYTF

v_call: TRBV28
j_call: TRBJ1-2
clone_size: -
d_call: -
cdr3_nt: TGTGCCAGCAGTTTCAGGGCCGGTGGCTACACCTTC
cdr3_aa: CASSFRAGGYTF

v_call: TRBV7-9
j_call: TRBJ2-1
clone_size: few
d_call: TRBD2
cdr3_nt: TGTGCCAGCAGGGAGACTAGCGGGAGATCCTACAATGAGCAGTTCTTC
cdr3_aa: CASRETSGRSYNEQFF

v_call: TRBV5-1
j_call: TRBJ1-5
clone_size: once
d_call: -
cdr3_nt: TGCGCCAGCAGCCCCGGGCGGGGTCAGCCCCAGCATTTT
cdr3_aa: CASSPGRGQPQHF

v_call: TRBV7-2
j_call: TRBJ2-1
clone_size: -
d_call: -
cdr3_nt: TGTGCCAGCAGCTCGGACTTTAGCTCCTACAATGAGCAGTTCTTC
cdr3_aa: CASSSDFSSYNEQFF

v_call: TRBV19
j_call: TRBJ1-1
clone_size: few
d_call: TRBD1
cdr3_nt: TGTGCCAGTAGTTTCCAGACAGGGGGGAATATCGAAGCTTTCTTT
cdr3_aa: CASSFQTGGNIEAFF

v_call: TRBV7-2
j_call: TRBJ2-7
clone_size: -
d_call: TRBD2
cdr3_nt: TGTGCCAGCAGCTCGTTAGCGGGAGGGCCTCCCTACGAGCAGTACTTC
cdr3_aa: CASSSLAGGPPYEQYF

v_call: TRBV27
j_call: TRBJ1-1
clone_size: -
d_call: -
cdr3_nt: TGTGCCAGCAGTGAGAATAGACTAAGCACTGAAGCTTTCTTT
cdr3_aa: CASSENRLSTEAFF

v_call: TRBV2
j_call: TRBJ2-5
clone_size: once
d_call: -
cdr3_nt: TGTGCCAGCAGTGTGGGGCCCCAAGAGACCCAGTACTTC
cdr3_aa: CASSVGPQETQYF

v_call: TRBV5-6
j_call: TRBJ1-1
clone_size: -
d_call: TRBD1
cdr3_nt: TGTGCCAGCAGCTTGGATCGGACAGGGGGAAACACTGAAGCTTTCTTT
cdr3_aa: CASSLDRTGGNTEAFF

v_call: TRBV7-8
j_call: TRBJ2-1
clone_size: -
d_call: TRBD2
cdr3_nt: TGTGCCAGCAGCTTAGCCCCTAGCGGGGGACCTAGGGAGCAGTTCTTC
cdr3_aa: CASSLAPSGGPREQFF

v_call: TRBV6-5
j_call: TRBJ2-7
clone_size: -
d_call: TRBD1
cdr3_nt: TGTGCCAGCTCAGACAGGGGGCTACAGGGGCAGTACTTC
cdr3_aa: CASSDRGLQGQYF

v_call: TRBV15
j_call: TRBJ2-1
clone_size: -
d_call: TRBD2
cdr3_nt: TGTGCCACCAGCCCTGTGATTAGCGGGCCCCTAAATGAGCAGTTCTTC
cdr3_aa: CATSPVISGPLNEQFF

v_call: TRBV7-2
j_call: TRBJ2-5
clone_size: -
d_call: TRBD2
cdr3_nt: TGTGCCAGCAGCCTCGGGGTAGCGGGAGTCGGAGAGACCCAGTACTTC
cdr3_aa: CASSLGVAGVGETQYF

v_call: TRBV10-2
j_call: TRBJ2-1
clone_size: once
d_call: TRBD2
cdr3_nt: TGCGCCAGCAGTGAGATTAGCGGGAGGGCCGGAGGTGAGCAGTTCTTC
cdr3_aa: CASSEISGRAGGEQFF

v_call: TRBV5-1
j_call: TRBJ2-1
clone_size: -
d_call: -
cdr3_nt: TGCGCCAGCAGCTTGGCCAAGTTCGCAGGGTCCTACAATGAGCAGTTCTTC
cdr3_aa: CASSLAKFAGSYNEQFF

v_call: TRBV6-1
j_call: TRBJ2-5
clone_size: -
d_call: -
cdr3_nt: TGTGCCAGCAGTGAAGACTCCGGGGAGACCCAGTACTTC
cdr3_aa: CASSEDSGETQYF

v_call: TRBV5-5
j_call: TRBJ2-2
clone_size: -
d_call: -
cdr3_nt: TGTGCCAGCAGCCGGACTTTTGGGACCGGGGAGCTGTTTTTT
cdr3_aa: CASSRTFGTGELFF

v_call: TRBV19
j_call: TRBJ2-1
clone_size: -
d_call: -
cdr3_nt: TGTGCCAGTACCTTTTCTGCGGCAAGCTACAATGAGCAGTTCTTC
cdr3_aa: CASTFSAASYNEQFF

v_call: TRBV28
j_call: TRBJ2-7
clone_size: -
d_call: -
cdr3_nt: TGTGCCAGCAGTTTCGGACAGAGTTACGAGCAGTACTTC
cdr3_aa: CASSFGQSYEQYF

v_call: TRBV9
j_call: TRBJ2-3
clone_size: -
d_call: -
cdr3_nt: TGTGCCAGCAGCGTAGTCCCCTCGAGGGCAGATACGCAGTATTTT
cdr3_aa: CASSVVPSRADTQYF

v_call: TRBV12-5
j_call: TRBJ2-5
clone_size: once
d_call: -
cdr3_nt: TGTGCTAGTGGCCCGGGCCAGGGTCTTCAGACCCAGTACTTC
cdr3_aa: CASGPGQGLQTQYF

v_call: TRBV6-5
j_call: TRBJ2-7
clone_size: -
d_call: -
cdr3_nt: TGTGCCAGCAGTACTAGGTCGAGCTCCTACGAGCAGTACTTC
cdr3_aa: CASSTRSSSYEQYF

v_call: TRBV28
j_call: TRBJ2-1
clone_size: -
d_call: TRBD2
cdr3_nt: TGTGCCAGCGCGGGAGATGGGCACAATGAGCAGTTCTTC
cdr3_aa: CASAGDGHNEQFF

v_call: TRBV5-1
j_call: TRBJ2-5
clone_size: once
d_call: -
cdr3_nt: TGCGCCAGCAGAGAGGGGGATCAAGAGACCCAGTACTTC
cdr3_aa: CASREGDQETQYF

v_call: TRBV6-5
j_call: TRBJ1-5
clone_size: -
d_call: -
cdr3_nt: TGTGCCAGCAGTTATAAAGGGGTTGGCAATCAGCCCCAGCATTTT
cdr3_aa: CASSYKGVGNQPQHF

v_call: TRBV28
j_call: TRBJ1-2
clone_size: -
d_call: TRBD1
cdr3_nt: TGTGCCACCAAAGACAGGGTCGGCTACACCTTC
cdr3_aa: CATKDRVGYTF

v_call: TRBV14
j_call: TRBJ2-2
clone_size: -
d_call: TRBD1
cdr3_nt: TGTGCCAGCAGCCGTGGACAGGGGTCGTACACCGGGGAGCTGTTTTTT
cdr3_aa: CASSRGQGSYTGELFF

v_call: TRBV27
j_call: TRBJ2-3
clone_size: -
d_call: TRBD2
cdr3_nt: TGTGCCAGCAGTCGGGGACTAGACACAGATACGCAGTATTTT
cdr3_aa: CASSRGLDTDTQYF

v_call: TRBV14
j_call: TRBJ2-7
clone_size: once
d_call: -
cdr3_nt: TGTGCCAGCAGCCACAAACGCTACTACGAGCAGTACTTC
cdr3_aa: CASSHKRYYEQYF

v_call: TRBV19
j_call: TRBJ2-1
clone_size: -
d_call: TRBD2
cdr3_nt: TGTGCCAGTAGTGCAACTAGCGGCTACAATGAGCAGTTCTTC
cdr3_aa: CASSATSGYNEQFF

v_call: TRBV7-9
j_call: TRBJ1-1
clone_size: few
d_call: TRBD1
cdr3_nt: TGTGCCAGCAGGGGACAGGAGAACACTGAAGCTTTCTTT
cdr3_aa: CASRGQENTEAFF

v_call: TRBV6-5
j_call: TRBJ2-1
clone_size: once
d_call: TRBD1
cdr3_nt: TGTGCCAGCAGTTACTCAGGGGGCCACTCCTACAATGAGCAGTTCTTC
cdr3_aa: CASSYSGGHSYNEQFF

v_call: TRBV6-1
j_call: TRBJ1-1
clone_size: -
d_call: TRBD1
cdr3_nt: TGTGCCAGCACTCTTGACAGGGCGAACACTGAAGCTTTCTTT
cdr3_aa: CASTLDRANTEAFF

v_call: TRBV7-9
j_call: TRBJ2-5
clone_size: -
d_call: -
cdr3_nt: TGTGCCGTTAATCGGGCGGGGGAGACCCAGTACTTC
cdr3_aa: CAVNRAGETQYF

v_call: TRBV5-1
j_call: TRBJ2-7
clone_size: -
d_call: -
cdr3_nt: TGCGCCAGCAGCCCCCCGGACAGCAGCTCCTACGAGCAGTACTTC
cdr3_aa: CASSPPDSSSYEQYF

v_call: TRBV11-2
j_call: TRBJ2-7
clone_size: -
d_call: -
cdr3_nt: TGTGCCAGCAGCACCTGGGAGGCGAACCACAGGGGAGACTCCTACGAGCAGTACTTC
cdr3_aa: CASSTWEANHRGDSYEQYF

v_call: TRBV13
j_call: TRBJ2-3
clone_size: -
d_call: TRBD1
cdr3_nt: TGTGCCAGCAGCTTAGCAGGGGGAAGAGGCACAGATACGCAGTATTTT
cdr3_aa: CASSLAGGRGTDTQYF

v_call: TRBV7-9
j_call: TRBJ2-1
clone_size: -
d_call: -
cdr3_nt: TGTGCCAGCAGCTTAAAGACAGGAGCGAACAATGAGCAGTTCTTC
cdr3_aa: CASSLKTGANNEQFF

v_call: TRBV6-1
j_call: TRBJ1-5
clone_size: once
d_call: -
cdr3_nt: TGTGCCAGCAGTCTGAGCGCGGGGATTCAGCCCCAGCATTTT
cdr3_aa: CASSLSAGIQPQHF

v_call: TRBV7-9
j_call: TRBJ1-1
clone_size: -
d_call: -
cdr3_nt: TGTGCCAGCAGGCCGTCGGGGTCCATGAACACTGAAGCTTTCTTT
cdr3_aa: CASRPSGSMNTEAFF

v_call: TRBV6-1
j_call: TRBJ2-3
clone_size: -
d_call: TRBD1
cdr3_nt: TGTGCCACCAAAGACAGGGTGGCAGATACGCAGTATTTT
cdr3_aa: CATKDRVADTQYF

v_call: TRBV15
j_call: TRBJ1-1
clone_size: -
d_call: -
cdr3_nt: TGTGCCACCAGCAGGGGCGGGGAGAACACTGAAGCTTTCTTT
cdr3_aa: CATSRGGENTEAFF

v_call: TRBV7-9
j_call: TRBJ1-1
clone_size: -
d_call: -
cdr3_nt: TGTGCCAGCAGCCCCGTGGGGAGGACTTTGAACACTGAAGCTTTCTTT
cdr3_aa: CASSPVGRTLNTEAFF

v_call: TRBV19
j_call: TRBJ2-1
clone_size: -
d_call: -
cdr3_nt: TGTGCCAGTAGTTCCGACTTCGTTATAAGTGAGCAGTTCTTC
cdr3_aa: CASSSDFVISEQFF

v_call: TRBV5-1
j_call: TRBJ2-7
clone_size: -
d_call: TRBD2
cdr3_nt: TGCGCCAGCAGCTTGGCTCTAGCGGGCTACGAGCAGTACTTC
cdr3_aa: CASSLALAGYEQYF